This T cell receptor beta chain was retrieved from a study of CD8+ T cells in alopecia areata (dated by TCRdb to the late 2010s). About the investigation overall: Treated patients were enrolled in an open-label pilot trial of oral tofacitinib at 5 to 10 mg twice daily for moderate-to-severe alopecia areata. Tofacitinib was administered for 6 to 18 months, and 6 months of follow-up off drug were then conducted to assess delayed response and recurrence. Disease severity in treated patients was measured with the SALT score, which quantifies the percentage of affected scalp surface area. High-throughput TCRbeta sequencing was used to examine T cell clonal expansion in alopecia areata in both the C3H/HeJ mouse model and human patients. Scalp tissue and sorted CD4+ and CD8+ peripheral blood T cells from patchy and totalis/universalis alopecia areata patients and from healthy controls were covered by human TCRbeta sequencing. Patients on tofacitinib were biopsied at baseline and after 4 and 24 weeks of treatment, and several of the patients also had a later scalp biopsy. Clonality in the scalp was compared among normal scalp (n=4), patchy alopecia areata scalp (n=8), and alopecia totalis/universalis scalp (n=8). RNA was obtained with the PAXgene miRNA kit for fixed scalp, the miRNeasy kit for PBMCs, and the RNeasy kit for mouse skin. Amplification of TCRbeta CDR3 regions was done by immunoSEQ multiplex PCR using 35 Vbeta forward primers and 13 Jbeta reverse primers. General findings and caveats noted by the study authors: The treated cohort was small, with a single nonresponder, so links between baseline CD8+ expansion and response need larger studies. Unlike mouse skin, where gammadelta T cells dominate, normal human skin contains resident alphabeta T cells that get sequenced too, which complicates analysis of the scalp TCR repertoire. Many expanded lesional clones were found to persist in scalp and blood during tofacitinib treatment, and relapse after treatment cessation may be partly explained by this persistence. Compared with normal scalp, lesional scalp had higher clonality and more expanded CD8+ clones, particularly in alopecia totalis/universalis, a pattern that suggests antigenic drive. Tofacitinib significantly lowered scalp clonality and the number of expanded CD8+ clones among the top 100 scalp clones. TCR sequences shared between patients were less clear than in mice, possibly partly because of HLA diversity in the patient population.

Sample time point, as interpreted from the label and publication: about four weeks on oral tofacitinib. The treatment or condition label here, explained by the study, means: oral pan-JAK inhibitor, 5-10 mg twice daily. Peripheral blood and lesional scalp punch biopsies were obtained from patients with alopecia areata. After PBMCs were isolated by density centrifugation and stained for CD3, CD4 and CD8, a FACSAria was used to sort CD4+ and CD8+ T cells. Library construction relied on the immunoSEQ multiplex PCR assay. To provide template for TCR sequencing, every sample had RNA extracted and reverse transcribed into cDNA. SuperScript III was used to make first-strand cDNA, primed with a 2:1 mix of oligo-dT and random hexamers. A synthetic immune receptor repertoire was used to assess amplification bias, and residual bias was removed computationally. The source study handled its data this way. Raw reads were preprocessed for error removal, and CDR3 was defined according to IMGT conventions as running from the conserved cysteine to phenylalanine. Clonality was calculated as 1 minus Shannon entropy normalized by log2 of the number of productive unique TCRs. Scalp TCRbeta sequences were cross-referenced with sorted blood CD4 and CD8 repertoires so that the CD4 or CD8 identity of scalp clones could be inferred. Sourced from immuneACCESS, this table was stored by TCRdb with only in-frame sequences that have V and J called. A share of the clones is absent; for the studies checked, an unresolved V gene accounts for under half, and the remainder has no known explanation. The V and J calls and clone size are taken from that table; D and trimming were inferred from the DNA. A total of fewer than 250,000 clones appear in this sample, 45% to 65% of them only once. Approximately 0.63% of the sample goes to the ten largest clones.

Including cysteine and phenylalanine, the CDR3 has 14 amino acids. Kept here is only the CDR3 DNA, which spans 42 bases and is read in frame from base 1. CDR1 and CDR2 were assigned from the germline V gene as SQVTM and ANQGSEA. V was cut back by 6 bases and J by 4 bases, leaving a gap of 18 bases between them. Of note for this clone: It has no known antigen specificity. No base quality information exists; no much larger clone differs at one position.

This receptor was obtained from a human donor with alopecia areata. The chain was built from TRBV29-1 and TRBJ2-5, with no confident D gene call. Sequenced material: CD4+ T cells sorted from blood, taken at week 4, from a patient treated with tofacitinib. In nucleotides, the sequence is TGCAGCGTGGCAAAACTCGGCCTCTTAGAGACCCAGTACTTC. This translates into CSVAKLGLLETQYF.